The TCR beta chain under discussion was sequenced for a study of early T cells in non-severe SARS-CoV-2 infection. Study information: Investigators sequenced bulk RNA drawn from unsorted whole blood, and chains remained unpaired.

In TCRdb, the 5' RACE reads were re-called with MiXCR into one record per CDR3 protein. This sample carries approximately 30,000 distinct CDR3 sequences, about 3.8% of them seen once, and the ten largest clones take around 8.2%. This clonotype was seen repeatedly, ten times or more. The target antigen is unknown. Study results and caveats: VDJdb matches were skewed toward anti-spike CD8 T cell responses.

The sequence was collected from an adult who was a healthcare worker with PCR-confirmed SARS-CoV-2 infection or an uninfected control (not recorded which). The sample was whole blood.

The chain's CDR3 is CASSGGDQREQYF. The CDR3 bases are TGTGCCAGCAGTGGAGGGGACCAGCGGGAGCAGTACTTC. The chain recombines TRBV25-1 with TRBJ2-7; D tentatively fits TRBD1 or TRBD2 (5 bases each). Trimming pared 4 bases from V and 7 bases from J, leaving 14 bases between. The CDR3 sequence is 13 residues long. The germline gives CDR1 MGHDK, CDR2 SYGVNS.